Below, one T cell receptor (beta chain) is given with its context. As yet, its antigen is unknown. This sample was taken from a study of T cells in Graves' hyperthyroidism and ophthalmopathy. Findings and limits, study-wide: In simple terms, a model built on 13 V-J features told ophthalmopathy apart from stable hyperthyroidism.

After removal of 11 bases from V and 5 bases from J, the junction contained 8 bases not matched to a gene. The CDR3 is 12 amino acids. In germline, CDR1 is MNHEY, CDR2 SMNVEV (reference sequence). Amplified regions were TCR beta CDR3 sequences from RNA transcripts. HTBI primers were the set used in a first-round RT-PCR of the TCR CDR3. TCRdb fed the multiplex PCR reads into MiXCR, producing one record per CDR3 protein. Of roughly 560,000 distinct CDR3 sequences in the sample, around 15% were seen once. At least 3 on the Clinical Activity Score was recorded for ophthalmopathy patients, who also had NOSPECS grade at least 4 and duration under 3 months.

The clonotype originates from a woman in her forties with Graves' ophthalmopathy. The chain uses TRBV27 and TRBJ1-1; 7 nucleotides match TRBD1. The sequenced sample consisted of blood. CDR3 coding DNA: TGTGCCGATACAGGGGATGGGACTGAAGCTTTCTTT. This sequence encodes CADTGDGTEAFF.